This T cell receptor (beta chain) was recorded in a study of blood T cell repertoires in COVID-19. Study context: PBMCs, B-cell-depleted T cells, or T cells were the source of the cDNA or gDNA that made up the material.

The CDR3 length is 16 residues. Germline V gene data show CDR1 as KGHSH and CDR2 as LQKENI. Germline trimming cut 3 bases from V and 8 bases from J; bases unmatched to any gene: 13. Donors in Cohort 3 counted as recovered after two negative PCRs, clearance, or symptom resolution. Sequencing was performed with immunoSEQ multiplex PCR; in TCRdb, only in-frame clones are kept and a portion is missing. The sample has about 180,000 clones; roughly 88% are singletons. The source material was PBMCs or T cells enriched from blood (not recorded which). This TCR derives from a woman in her twenties or thirties who had recovered from COVID-19. This chain uses TRBV18 with TRBJ2-1; 7 bases map to TRBD2. CDR3 nucleotide sequence: TGTGCCAGCTCACCCAAAGGCAGGGAGGGCCTTGATGAGCAGTTCTTC. It specifies CASSPKGREGLDEQFF. The full variable domain, rest sourced from reference TRBV18 and TRBJ2-1, is NAGVMQNPRHLVRRRGQEARLRCSPMKGHSHVYWYRQLPEEGLKFMVYLQKENIIDESGMPKERFSAEFPKEGPSILRIQQVVRGDSAAYFCASSPKGREGLDEQFFGPGTRLTVL.